This passage covers 28 T cell receptor beta chains from one sample sequenced in a study of response to subunit inactivated influenza vaccine. MiXCR was run by TCRdb on the RT-PCR reads, yielding one entry per CDR3 protein. The data hold hundreds of thousands of distinct CDR3 sequences, with about 15% observed a single time. The specimen comprised PBMCs from blood, sampled about 14 days before vaccination. All receptors derive from a man between 45 and 60 years old who received an inactivated influenza vaccine.

This sequence joins TRBV2 and TRBJ2-7; possible D gene TRBD1, 5 bases. The V end lost 5 bases, the J end lost 6 bases, and 14 bases lay between the germline ends. The V gene's germline CDR1 is SNHLY and CDR2 FYNNEI. The CDR3 loop spans 13 amino acids. The CDR3 DNA is TGTGCCAGCAGTCCTCAGGGCCCCCGCGAGCAGTACTTC. Translation: CASSPQGPREQYF.

This clonotype was seen more than once but under ten times. The chain carries TRBV6-5 and TRBJ2-1; 9 bases match TRBD1. The CDR3 totals 17 residues. CDR1 is MNHEY, CDR2 SVGAGI, per germline. V was clipped by 2 bases and J by 5 bases; unmatched bases: 10. Here the CDR3 reads CASSYPGDRVAHNEQFF. The CDR3 DNA follows: TGTGCCAGCAGTTACCCCGGGGACAGGGTGGCCCACAATGAGCAGTTCTTC.

A single count supports this clonotype. This rearrangement joins TRBV29-1 to TRBJ2-1; possible D gene TRBD1, 5 bases. The CDR3 has 16 residues. V was pared by 0 bases and J by 2 bases, with 14 bases between. Per the germline V gene, CDR1 is SQVTM and CDR2 is ANQGSEA. This chain's CDR3 is CSVEERGRVTYNEQFF. The CDR3 coding sequence is TGCAGCGTTGAAGAAAGAGGCAGGGTTACCTACAATGAGCAGTTCTTC.

As concerns this clonotype: This may arise from a read error, as a much more abundant clone is one base away. This chain uses TRBV7-2 with TRBJ2-3; TRBD2 matches at 8 bases. The CDR3 runs 16 residues. Losses at the gene ends were 1 base for V and 1 base for J; bases not matched to a gene: 4. The germline V gene has CDR1 SGHTA and CDR2 FQGNSA. CDR3 sequence (DNA): TGTGCCAGCAGCTTAGGCCCGGGAGGGGGCACAGATACGCAGTATTTT. Protein product: CASSLGPGGGTDTQYF. The full variable domain, in which reference TRBV7-2 and TRBJ2-3 provide the parts outside the CDR3, is GAGVSQSPSNKVTEKGKDVELRCDPISGHTALYWYRQSLGQGLEFLIYFQGNSAPDKSGLPSDRFSAERTGGSVSTLTIQRTQQEDSAVYLCASSLGPGGGTDTQYFGPGTRLTVL.

The sample holds a few counts of this clonotype. The chain joins TRBV20-1 to TRBJ1-2; TRBD1 is a possible D gene (5 bases). V lost 5 bases to trimming and J lost 3 bases, with 16 bases between them. The CDR3 is 14 amino acids. Germline CDR1 is DFQATT and CDR2 is SNEGSKA (reference sequence). CDR3 in amino acids: CSAFWEGSDYGYTF. Here the CDR3 DNA reads TGCAGTGCTTTCTGGGAGGGGTCCGACTATGGCTACACCTTC.

This clonotype was counted only a few times. The rearrangement links TRBV27 to TRBJ2-5; D is unclear. Trimming left V 3 bases short and J 0 bases short, with 8 bases between. There are 14 residues in the CDR3. Germline V gene sequence: CDR1 MNHEY, CDR2 SMNVEV (reference sequence). The CDR3 DNA is TGTGCCAGCAGTTTTGTAGCAGACCAAGAGACCCAGTACTTC. Its translation: CASSFVADQETQYF.

This clonotype appeared many times. V is TRBV10-1 and J is TRBJ2-2, with D tentatively TRBD1 or TRBD2 (6 bases each). Trimming stripped 3 bases from V and 9 bases from J, with 17 bases between. The CDR3 is made up of 15 amino acids. Germline V gene lookup returns CDR1 WNHNN and CDR2 SYGVQD (reference sequence). The CDR3 loop is CASSDGTGRYRELFF. CDR3 sequence (DNA): TGCGCCAGCAGTGATGGTACAGGGAGGTACCGGGAGCTGTTTTTT.

This clonotype was found a few times. The chain recombines TRBV4-1 with TRBJ2-3, with TRBD2 matching over 9 bases. Losses at the gene ends were 1 base for V and 9 bases for J; bases not matched to a gene: 11. This CDR3 has 16 residues. Per the germline V gene, CDR1 is MGHRA and CDR2 is YSYEKL. CDR3 in DNA: TGCGCCAGCAGCCAAGTGGCGGCTAGCGGGGCCGAAACGCAGTATTTT. Amino acid sequence: CASSQVAASGAETQYF.

This clonotype turned up a few times. The V and J genes are TRBV12-3 or TRBV12-4 and TRBJ1-6; TRBD1 aligns across 7 bases. This CDR3 is built from 15 residues. The trim removed 7 bases at V and 9 bases at J, leaving 12 bases unmatched. The CDR3 sequence is CASIPGGGRTSPLHF. The CDR3 bases are TGTGCCAGCATCCCGGGAGGGGGCAGAACTTCACCCCTCCACTTT.

The chain has TRBV6-2 or TRBV6-3 and TRBJ2-7; unclear D gene. CDR3 size: 12 residues. Germline-derived CDR1 and CDR2 are MNHEY and SVGEGT. The V and J ends lost 6 bases and 3 bases respectively, with 9 bases between them. CDR3 DNA sequence: TGTGCCAGCAGCGAGAGGCACTACGAGCAGTACTTC. This encodes CASSERHYEQYF.

This clonotype occurred a few times. V and J are TRBV7-9 and TRBJ1-5, with 8 bases lining up with TRBD1. CDR1 and CDR2 (germline): SEHNR, FQNEAQ (reference sequence). This CDR3 has 15 amino acids. The trim removed 4 bases at V and 6 bases at J, leaving 8 bases unmatched. CDR3 DNA sequence: TGTGCCAGCAGCTCCTCAGGGGGCGCGGGTCAGCCCCAGCATTTT. Protein: CASSSSGGAGQPQHF.

This clonotype was counted a few times. This chain uses TRBV6-2 or TRBV6-3 with TRBJ2-7; TRBD1 matches 9 bases. Germline V gene lookup returns CDR1 MNHEY and CDR2 SVGEGT. J lost 5 bases, V lost 7 bases, and 9 bases had no gene match. The CDR3 is 14 residues long. The DNA for the CDR3 is TGTGCCAGCAATGAGGACAGGGGAAATAACGAGCAGTACTTC. Its translation is CASNEDRGNNEQYF.

This clonotype was detected only a few times. The chain uses TRBV12-3 or TRBV12-4 and TRBJ2-5; the D gene is possibly TRBD1 (5 bases). This CDR3 is built from 13 residues. V lost 6 bases and J 2 bases, leaving 10 bases between the germline ends. The CDR3 sequence is CASSEQGQETQYF. As DNA, the CDR3 is TGTGCCAGCAGCGAGCAGGGTCAAGAGACCCAGTACTTC.

The rearrangement links TRBV20-1 to TRBJ2-3, with 10 bases matching TRBD2. Germline V gene sequence: CDR1 DFQATT, CDR2 SNEGSKA (reference sequence). V shed 0 bases and J 2 bases; nucleotides not matched to a gene: 11. The CDR3 extends over 18 amino acids. CDR3 in DNA: TGCAGTGCTAGAGATGAATCTTTACTAGCGGGGCACACAGATACGCAGTATTTT. Its translation is CSARDESLLAGHTDTQYF.

This clonotype appeared many times. This chain links TRBV7-9 with TRBJ1-1, with a weak D call TRBD1 (5 bases). V was shortened by 4 bases and J by 1 base, with 10 bases between the two germline ends. The V gene's germline CDR1 is SEHNR and CDR2 FQNEAQ (reference sequence). The CDR3 is 14 residues long. CDR3 loop: CASSSDQGNTEAFF. Here the CDR3 DNA reads TGTGCCAGCAGCTCCGACCAGGGGAACACTGAAGCTTTCTTT.

This clonotype was observed at least ten times. The chain is built from TRBV12-3 or TRBV12-4 and TRBJ1-2; D is ambiguous. Trimming cost V 6 bases and J 8 bases, with 16 bases left between them. The CDR3 extends over 13 amino acids. The CDR3 is CASSTGPVRGYTF. The DNA of the CDR3 is TGTGCCAGCAGCACTGGACCCGTCCGGGGCTACACCTTC.

This clonotype was seen more than once but under ten times. This sequence joins TRBV11-2 and TRBJ2-2; 13 bases fit TRBD2. CDR3 size: 18 residues. Unmatched junction bases numbered 11, after V lost 5 bases and J lost 5 bases. Germline CDR1 and CDR2: SGHAT and FQNNGV. The CDR3 loop reads CASSPGLAGARGTGELFF. CDR3 sequence (DNA): TGTGCCAGCAGCCCCGGACTAGCGGGGGCAAGGGGGACCGGGGAGCTGTTTTTT.

The chain joins TRBV27 to TRBJ1-1; D is undetermined. The CDR3 sequence is 16 residues long. Trimming took 1 base from V and 3 from J, leaving 15 bases between them. The V gene's germline CDR1 is MNHEY and CDR2 SMNVEV (reference sequence). The CDR3 is CASSLWPLGLYTEAFF. CDR3 in DNA: TGTGCCAGCAGTTTATGGCCTTTGGGTCTCTACACTGAAGCTTTCTTT.

This clonotype was seen many times. Mismatch with germline at one junction end may stem from a read error. V usage is TRBV3-1 and J usage is TRBJ2-1; 8 bases are shared with TRBD1. This CDR3 is 15 amino acids long. Germline V CDR1 and CDR2: LGHDT, YNNKEL (reference sequence). CDR3 protein: CASSQDGQGYNEQFF. Written as DNA, the CDR3 is TGCGCCAGCAGCCAAGACGGACAGGGCTACAATGAGCAGTTCTTC.

The table lists this clonotype with a few counts. The chain links TRBV7-6 to TRBJ2-5, with TRBD2 matching 14 bases. V was clipped by 3 bases and J by 5 bases; unmatched bases: 14. Germline V gene data show CDR1 as SGHVS and CDR2 as FNYEAQ. The CDR3 spans 19 residues. CDR3 amino acids: CASSFGTSGSWETPETQYF. Written as DNA, the CDR3 is TGTGCCAGCAGCTTCGGGACTAGCGGGAGTTGGGAGACCCCCGAGACCCAGTACTTC.

In its sample, this clonotype was seen a few times. The chain combines TRBV4-3 with TRBJ2-1; 11 nucleotides line up with TRBD2. Germline-derived CDR1 and CDR2 are LGHNA and YSLEER. V trimming: 3 bases; J trimming: 7 bases; junction bases outside the gene matches: 11. This CDR3 spans 17 amino acids. The CDR3 coding sequence is TGCGCCAGCAGCCAGCTCCAGGGACTAGCGGAGATGAATGAGCAGTTCTTC. Translation gives CASSQLQGLAEMNEQFF.

CDR3 region: CASSTGTSGSYNEQFF. The CDR3 DNA sequence: TGTGCCAGCAGCACCGGGACTAGCGGGAGCTACAATGAGCAGTTCTTC. This sequence joins TRBV27 and TRBJ2-1, with 14 bases that match TRBD2. The germline V gene encodes CDR1 MNHEY and CDR2 SMNVEV (reference sequence). This CDR3 contains 16 residues. V was pared by 6 bases and J by 3 bases, with 4 bases of the junction left unmatched.

This clonotype appeared a few times. The chain has TRBV14 and TRBJ1-2; D is uncertain. This CDR3 contains 14 residues. The germline gives CDR1 SGHDN, CDR2 FVKESK. V shed 2 bases and J shed 5 bases, with 12 bases lying between them. CDR3 DNA sequence: TGTGCCAGCAGCCAACTCCGCGGTGGGTATGGCTACACCTTC. Amino acids: CASSQLRGGYGYTF.

There are a few counts of this clonotype. The rearrangement joins TRBV4-3 to TRBJ2-2; 12 bases line up with TRBD2. The germline V gene has CDR1 LGHNA and CDR2 YSLEER. The CDR3 is made up of 18 amino acids. V gave up 0 bases and J gave up 2 bases; unmatched junction bases: 4. CDR3 nucleotide sequence: TGCGCCAGCAGCCAAGATGCGACTAGCGGGGGTAACACCGGGGAGCTGTTTTTT. Encoded protein: CASSQDATSGGNTGELFF.

The chain is built from TRBV19 and TRBJ2-7; TRBD1 might be the D (5 bases). The CDR3 has 13 residues. The V end was cut by 6 bases, the J end by 2 bases, with 11 bases between. Germline CDR1 LNHDA, CDR2 SQIVND (reference sequence). DNA of the CDR3: TGTGCCAGTAGGGGGCAATCGGCCTACGAGCAGTACTTC. This encodes CASRGQSAYEQYF.

This chain links TRBV4-2 with TRBJ2-1, with TRBD2 matching 8 bases. Trimming at V came to 6 bases and at J to 4 bases, leaving 11 bases not matched to a gene. This CDR3 spans 16 amino acids. Germline V lookup: CDR1 LGHNA, CDR2 YNFKEQ. As DNA, the CDR3 is TGTGCCAGCAGTCTCGGCGGGGGGCGGATGTACAATGAGCAGTTCTTC. Translated, it gives CASSLGGGRMYNEQFF.

In this sample, this clonotype turned up a few times. CDR3 in DNA: TGTGCCAGCAGTACTCTGAGAACCAGGGAGGGACCCCAGCATTTT. This encodes CASSTLRTREGPQHF. The gene calls are TRBV12-3 or TRBV12-4 and TRBJ1-5; tentatively, D is TRBD1 (5 bases). Trimming shortened V by 5 bases and J by 10 bases, and 21 bases separated the two germline ends. The CDR3 has 15 residues.

The CDR3 reads CASSSSLGSEQFF. The CDR3 bases are TGTGCCAGCAGCTCCAGCTTGGGTAGCGAGCAGTTCTTC. The chain is built from TRBV11-2 and TRBJ2-1; D is uncertain. V dropped 4 bases and J dropped 10 bases, with 14 bases sitting between them. The CDR3 contains 13 residues. Germline loops: CDR1 SGHAT, CDR2 FQNNGV.